The 19 T cell receptor beta chains in this list originate from one sample, sequenced in a study of T cells in pancreatic ductal adenocarcinoma. Selected pancreatic ductal adenocarcinoma patients had undergone surgery without neoadjuvant therapy. Assay: immunoSEQ multiplex PCR; the TCRdb copy retains only in-frame clones and omits some. The sample comprises about 29,000 clones, approximately 90% of which are singletons, and less than 2.5% rests with the top ten. The source material was PBMCs. These receptors came from a human donor with pancreatic ductal adenocarcinoma.

The chain uses TRBV7-2 and TRBJ1-2; possible D gene TRBD1, 6 bases. The CDR3 covers 15 residues. The germline V and J ends were trimmed by 1 base and 3 bases, with 12 bases remaining between them. The germline gives CDR1 SGHTA, CDR2 FQGNSA. The CDR3 reads CASSLDQGPDYGYTF. CDR3 nucleotide sequence: TGTGCCAGCAGCTTAGATCAGGGGCCGGACTATGGCTACACCTTC.

The chain carries TRBV7-3 and TRBJ2-2; no reliable D call. Between the trimmed V and J ends, which lost 3 bases and 1 base, there was a span of 9 bases. The CDR3 is 15 residues long. The germline CDR1 and CDR2 sequences are SGHTA and FQGTGA. The CDR3 sequence: CASSFGVGNTGELFF. For the CDR3, the DNA is TGTGCCAGCAGCTTTGGGGTCGGGAACACCGGGGAGCTGTTTTTT. Based on the CDR3 plus reference TRBV7-3 and TRBJ2-2, the full variable domain is GAGVSQTPSNKVTEKGKYVELRCDPISGHTALYWYRQSLGQGPEFLIYFQGTGAADDSGLPNDRFFAVRPEGSVSTLKIQRTERGDSAVYLCASSFGVGNTGELFFGEGSRLTVL.

The chain is built from TRBV15 and TRBJ2-3; TRBD2 matches at 13 bases. V dropped 5 bases and J dropped 6; count of bases not matched to a gene: 5. In germline, CDR1 is LNHNV, CDR2 YYDKDF (reference sequence). The CDR3 spans 15 residues. The CDR3 sequence: CATSPRTSGSDTQYF. CDR3 bases: TGTGCCACCAGCCCCCGGACTAGCGGGAGTGATACGCAGTATTTT.

The DNA of the CDR3 is TGTGCCAGTAGTAGCCAGGCGACCATCTCTGGAAACACCATATATTTT. It codes for CASSSQATISGNTIYF. The rearrangement joins TRBV19 to TRBJ1-3; D is undetermined. The V gene lost 4 bases and the J gene lost 0 bases, with 13 bases spanning the gap. The CDR3 loop spans 16 amino acids. Germline assignment: CDR1 LNHDA and CDR2 SQIVND (reference sequence).

The chain combines TRBV30 with TRBJ1-5; 8 nucleotides match TRBD1. Germline V gene sequence: CDR1 GTSNPN, CDR2 SVGIG (reference sequence). With V trimmed by 1 base and J by 4 bases, 9 bases remained unmatched. The CDR3 covers 16 residues. This chain's CDR3 is CAWSEPGTGLNQPQHF. The CDR3 DNA sequence: TGTGCCTGGAGTGAACCCGGGACAGGTCTGAATCAGCCCCAGCATTTT.

The rearrangement uses TRBV9 and TRBJ2-7, with D perhaps given as TRBD1 or TRBD2 (5 bases each). Germline V gene data show CDR1 as SGDLS and CDR2 as YYNGEE. This CDR3 spans 14 amino acids. Trimming stripped 4 bases from V and 3 bases from J, with 14 bases between. CDR3 loop: CASSKTEGLYEQYF. In nucleotides, the CDR3 is TGTGCCAGCAGCAAGACAGAAGGACTCTACGAGCAGTACTTC.

The chain has TRBV18 and TRBJ2-7; D is ambiguous. The CDR3 has 14 amino acids. Per the germline V gene, CDR1 is KGHSH and CDR2 is LQKENI. The germline V and J ends were trimmed by 2 bases and 1 base, with 9 bases remaining between them. The CDR3 region is CASSPRASSYEQYF. CDR3 DNA sequence: TGTGCCAGCTCACCAAGGGCCAGTTCCTACGAGCAGTACTTC. Together with reference TRBV18 and TRBJ2-7, the CDR3 gives the full variable domain: NAGVMQNPRHLVRRRGQEARLRCSPMKGHSHVYWYRQLPEEGLKFMVYLQKENIIDESGMPKERFSAEFPKEGPSILRIQQVVRGDSAAYFCASSPRASSYEQYFGPGTRLTVT.

This chain uses TRBV19 with TRBJ1-2; TRBD1 aligns across 7 bases. Per the germline V gene, CDR1 is LNHDA and CDR2 is SQIVND (reference sequence). Germline trimming cut 8 bases from V and 7 bases from J; bases unmatched to any gene: 13. This CDR3 contains 14 residues. The CDR3 region has the DNA TGTGCCAGTGGGTCTGTAGGGGGCTTTTTTGGCTACACCTTC. It specifies CASGSVGGFFGYTF.

This chain uses TRBV5-1 with TRBJ1-2; TRBD1 is a possible D gene (6 bases). V was trimmed by 3 bases and J by 7 bases, leaving 16 bases between them. The germline CDR1 and CDR2 sequences are SGHRS and YFSETQ. This CDR3 region has 14 residues. The CDR3 nucleotides read TGCGCCAGCAGCTGGGGAAACAGGGAGGGTGGCTACACCTTC. This encodes CASSWGNREGGYTF.

This CDR3 reads CASRSDGVSNSPLHF. CDR3 DNA sequence: TGCGCCAGCAGATCAGACGGAGTGAGTAATTCACCCCTCCACTTT. This chain connects TRBV5-1 to TRBJ1-6; D gene uncertain. Germline assignment: CDR1 SGHRS and CDR2 YFSETQ. Trimming removed 5 bases from V and 6 bases from J, with 15 bases in between. This CDR3 comprises 15 residues.

The rearrangement joins TRBV12-5 to TRBJ2-3; D call uncertain. The CDR3 covers 13 residues. Germline V CDR1 and CDR2: LGHNT, FRNRAP. The V gene lost 0 bases and the J gene lost 2 bases, with 3 bases spanning the gap. The CDR3 bases are TGTGCTAGTGGTTTGGTATCCACAGATACGCAGTATTTT. Translating it yields CASGLVSTDTQYF.

The chain has TRBV28 and TRBJ2-5; 9 bases map to TRBD2. The CDR3 spans 17 residues. Trimming removed 6 bases from V and 5 bases from J; junction bases left unmatched: 16. Germline assignment: CDR1 MDHEN and CDR2 SYDVKM. The CDR3 loop reads CASSPRGSGRTGETQYF. The CDR3 DNA reads TGTGCCAGCAGCCCCCGAGGTAGCGGGAGAACCGGGGAGACCCAGTACTTC.

The gene calls are TRBV5-1 and TRBJ1-1; D may be TRBD1 (5 bases). The CDR3 length is 15 residues. Trimming removed 0 bases from V and 1 base from J, with 10 bases in between. Germline CDR1 is SGHRS and CDR2 is YFSETQ. CDR3 amino acids: CASSLDRWENTEAFF. DNA for the CDR3: TGCGCCAGCAGCTTGGACAGGTGGGAGAACACTGAAGCTTTCTTT.

The gene calls are TRBV28 and TRBJ1-2; TRBD1 is a possible D gene (6 bases). CDR3 length equals 15 residues. Germline V gene lookup returns CDR1 MDHEN and CDR2 SYDVKM. V was cut by 5 bases and J by 5 bases, with 18 bases left in between. The CDR3 loop reads CASSPGSTGWYGYTF. CDR3 DNA sequence: TGTGCCAGCAGTCCCGGCTCGACAGGCTGGTATGGCTACACCTTC.

This chain connects TRBV5-1 to TRBJ2-2; 9 nucleotides line up with TRBD1. CDR1 and CDR2 from the germline V gene are SGHRS and YFSETQ. Trimming at V came to 3 bases and at J to 7 bases, leaving 10 bases not matched to a gene. The CDR3 length is 16 residues. The CDR3 here is CASSSFDRGTGGELFF. Written as DNA, the CDR3 is TGCGCCAGCAGCTCCTTCGACAGGGGGACCGGCGGGGAGCTGTTTTTT.

This clone was counted a single time. The rearrangement uses TRBV11-3 and TRBJ2-1; no firm D call. CDR1 and CDR2 (germline): SGHNT, YENEEA. The germline V and J ends were trimmed by 5 bases and 0 bases, with 11 bases remaining between them. This CDR3 is built from 15 residues. The CDR3 protein is CASSLSGGSYNEQFF. CDR3 nucleotides: TGTGCCAGCAGCCTCTCGGGCGGCTCCTACAATGAGCAGTTCTTC.

This chain connects TRBV27 to TRBJ1-5; TRBD1 is a possible D gene (6 bases). From germline, CDR1 is MNHEY and CDR2 SMNVEV (reference sequence). CDR3 length: 17 amino acids. The V and J ends lost 6 bases and 0 bases respectively, with 18 bases between them. The CDR3 spells CASRVSRGALSNQPQHF. In nucleotides, the CDR3 is TGTGCCAGCAGAGTTTCTCGGGGGGCGCTTAGCAATCAGCCCCAGCATTTT.

The rearrangement joins TRBV27 to TRBJ1-5; D unresolved. The CDR3 loop spans 15 amino acids. V lost 4 bases to trimming and J lost 6 bases, with 16 bases between them. Germline CDR1 and CDR2: MNHEY and SMNVEV (reference sequence). CDR3 sequence reads: CASSSIGSSRQPQHF. The CDR3 DNA follows: TGTGCCAGCAGTTCTATCGGAAGCTCCCGTCAGCCCCAGCATTTT.

This clone occurred a few times. The chain is built from TRBV4-2 and TRBJ2-7; possible D gene TRBD2, 6 bases. Trimming took 1 base from V and 5 from J, leaving 12 bases between them. Germline loops: CDR1 LGHNA, CDR2 YNFKEQ. There are 14 residues in the CDR3. The CDR3 protein is CASSQGRAANEQYF. The CDR3 DNA reads as TGTGCCAGCAGCCAAGGGAGGGCCGCCAACGAGCAGTACTTC.